These 7 T cell receptor beta chains originate from one sample sequenced in a study of blood T cell repertoires in COVID-19. Libraries were prepared by immunoSEQ multiplex PCR; TCRdb keeps only in-frame clonotypes and omits some of them. The repertoire consists of tens of thousands of clones, with 86% occurring once and the leading ten covering over 7.5%. Material: peripheral blood. The receptors come from a man aged 25-45 years with acute or convalescent COVID-19.

The chain employs TRBV28 and TRBJ2-2; D not resolved. CDR1 and CDR2 from the germline V gene are MDHEN and SYDVKM. The CDR3 length is 12 residues. Trimming pared 7 bases from V and 0 bases from J, leaving 3 bases between. CDR3 bases: TGTGCCAGCACCACGAACACCGGGGAGCTGTTTTTT. Translated: CASTTNTGELFF.

This clone showed up just once. The rearrangement uses TRBV6-5 and TRBJ1-1, with D maybe TRBD1 (6 bases). V shed 6 bases and J shed 8 bases, with 13 bases lying between them. CDR3 size: 12 residues. Per germline, CDR1 MNHEY and CDR2 SVGAGI. CDR3 DNA: TGTGCCAGCAGAAGAACAGGGCCCGAAGCTTTCTTT. Its translation is CASRRTGPEAFF.

A remark on this clone: One end of the junction is discordant with germline, which a read error may explain. The chain couples TRBV28 to TRBJ2-4; possibly TRBD1 for D (5 bases). CDR1 is MDHEN and CDR2 is SYDVKM in the germline V gene. The CDR3 consists of 12 residues. This chain's CDR3 is CASSLGLTEPKF. The CDR3 nucleotides are TGTGCCAGCAGTTTGGGGCTTACCGAACCGAAATTC.

The gene calls are TRBV10-2 and TRBJ1-5; D not resolved. The CDR3 has 16 amino acids. Trimming stripped 2 bases from V and 2 bases from J, with 13 bases between. The V gene's germline CDR1 is WSHSY and CDR2 SAAADI. The CDR3 is CASSEATRSGNQPQHF. CDR3 bases: TGCGCCAGCAGTGAGGCAACACGCTCCGGCAATCAGCCCCAGCATTTT.

This chain joins TRBV11-2 and TRBJ1-4, with TRBD1 as a possible D gene (5 bases). Germline V lookup: CDR1 SGHAT, CDR2 FQNNGV. This CDR3 is built from 15 residues. Trimming stripped 1 base from V and 3 bases from J, with 9 bases between. The CDR3 nucleotides read TGTGCCAGCAGCTTAGTAGGAGGGGCTAATGAAAAACTGTTTTTT. Translating it yields CASSLVGGANEKLFF.

This chain connects TRBV20-1 to TRBJ2-1, with D perhaps TRBD2 (6 bases). V lost 3 bases and J 6 bases, leaving 15 bases between the germline ends. CDR3 size: 14 residues. CDR1 is DFQATT and CDR2 is SNEGSKA in the germline V gene (reference sequence). As DNA, the CDR3 is TGCAGTGCTAGTACCGGGAGCGGTGGCAATGAGCAGTTCTTC. Amino acids: CSASTGSGGNEQFF.

This clone was seen a handful of times. The chain uses TRBV7-2 and TRBJ2-1, with D unresolved. The CDR3 is 12 residues long. Per germline, CDR1 SGHTA and CDR2 FQGNSA. Trimming took off 3 bases at V and 8 bases at J, with 8 bases between the two ends. CDR3 bases: TGTGCCAGCAGCTTCAGGTTCGATGAGCAGTTCTTC. Protein sequence: CASSFRFDEQFF.